These T cell receptor beta chains were read from a single sample in a study of T cells of healthy individuals. TCRdb recomputed calls from the 5' RACE reads with MiXCR, one row per CDR3 protein. Here the sample spans 65,000 to 90,000 distinct CDR3 sequences, roughly 5% being singletons. The receptor set was obtained from a female donor in good health. Each CDR3 is given with its conserved first and last residue. A D gene is named only where the DNA matches it firmly. Clone size is given for some rows only: seen once, a few or many times, or a class if the clone is expanded.

CDR3nt	CDR3aa	d_gene	abundance	j_gene	v_gene
TGTGCCAGCAGTTTATCTACAGGGGGCCGCTACAATGAGCAGTTCTTC	CASSLSTGGRYNEQFF	TRBD1	many	TRBJ2-1	TRBV27
TGCAGCGTTGATCAGCGGGAGAGCACAGATACGCAGTATTTT	CSVDQRESTDTQYF	TRBD2	many	TRBJ2-3	TRBV29-1
TGCGCCAGCAGCCCTGGGAGTGGGGGCGGCCACATGAACACTGAAGCTTTCTTT	CASSPGSGGGHMNTEAFF	-	many	TRBJ1-1	TRBV5-1
TGTGCCATCAGTTGGGACAGCTCTGGAAACACCATATATTTT	CAISWDSSGNTIYF	TRBD1	-	TRBJ1-3	TRBV10-3
TGCAGGGGGTCTAGCGGGAGATTGTCAGATACGCAGTATTTT	CRGSSGRLSDTQYF	TRBD2	many	TRBJ2-3	TRBV20-1
TGTGCCAGCAGTGTACCGAACACTGAAGCTTTCTTT	CASSVPNTEAFF	-	many	TRBJ1-1	TRBV2
TGTGCCAGCAGTCGAGGGGACGGCGTTAGGGGGCGCGGTGAAAAACTGTTTTTT	CASSRGDGVRGRGEKLFF	TRBD1	many	TRBJ1-4	TRBV6-6
TGTGCCTGGAGTGTCGGGGTAGATACAGATACGCAGTATTTT	CAWSVGVDTDTQYF	-	many	TRBJ2-3	TRBV30
TGTGCCAGCAGCTTAGGGTCCCAGGAGCAGTACTTC	CASSLGSQEQYF	-	many	TRBJ2-7	TRBV7-8
TGCGCCAGCAGCTTGGGTAGTCAGTCGGGGGAAAAACTGTTTTTT	CASSLGSQSGEKLFF	-	few	TRBJ1-4	TRBV5-1
TGCAGTGCTGGCCGGGCTAGCGGGAGGGCCCAAGGCTACGAGCAGTACTTC	CSAGRASGRAQGYEQYF	TRBD2	many	TRBJ2-7	TRBV20-1
TGCAGTGCCCCTGGACGAGGAGGGCCGGGAGGAAACACCATATATTTT	CSAPGRGGPGGNTIYF	-	few	TRBJ1-3	TRBV20-1
TGTGCCAGCAGCTTAGGGACTAGCGGGGGGGAAAACATTCAGTACTTC	CASSLGTSGGENIQYF	TRBD2	many	TRBJ2-4	TRBV7-2
TGTGCCAGCAGTTCCGAGAGGGGGGCGGCCACCTACGAGCAGTACTTC	CASSSERGAATYEQYF	-	-	TRBJ2-7	TRBV6-5
TGTGCCAGCAGCTCGACAGTTTCTAGCACAGATACGCAGTATTTT	CASSSTVSSTDTQYF	-	many	TRBJ2-3	TRBV7-9
TGTGCCAGCAGATCCATCGGTGAAAAACTGTTTTTT	CASRSIGEKLFF	-	many	TRBJ1-4	TRBV25-1
TGTGCCAGCAGCCCCGTCGACAGAATCCAAGAGACCCAGTACTTC	CASSPVDRIQETQYF	-	few	TRBJ2-5	TRBV7-9
TGTGCCACCAGCAGAGATCCGGGTTGGGACCCACGGCGTGGCTACACCTTC	CATSRDPGWDPRRGYTF	-	few	TRBJ1-2	TRBV15
TGTGCCAGCAGGACTTTCTTTGGGGCCAAAATGAACACTGAAGCTTTCTTT	CASRTFFGAKMNTEAFF	-	many	TRBJ1-1	TRBV27
TGTGCCAGCACCACTCCGGGGCCGGGGGGAGGAGAGACCCAGTACTTC	CASTTPGPGGGETQYF	TRBD2	-	TRBJ2-5	TRBV6-6
TGTGCCAGCTCACCAACACAAGGTGAGCAGTTCTTC	CASSPTQGEQFF	-	few	TRBJ2-1	TRBV18
TGCAGTGCTACCCTGGGACTAGCGGGAGGTACAGATACGCAGTATTTT	CSATLGLAGGTDTQYF	TRBD2	-	TRBJ2-3	TRBV20-1
TGTGCCAGCAGTTTAGGGGCTTACTTAGCCAAAAACATTCAGTACTTC	CASSLGAYLAKNIQYF	-	many	TRBJ2-4	TRBV27
TGCAGTGCTAGCTGGTTTGACAGGGCTGGCACTGAAGCTTTCTTT	CSASWFDRAGTEAFF	TRBD1	many	TRBJ1-1	TRBV20-1
TGTGCCAGCAGCCAAGAATTTACGGAACACACAGATACGCAGTATTTT	CASSQEFTEHTDTQYF	-	many	TRBJ2-3	TRBV3-2
TGTGCCATCAGTGAGTCGGTCCGTCAAATCTCCTACGAGCAGTACTTC	CAISESVRQISYEQYF	-	many	TRBJ2-7	TRBV10-3
TGTGCCAGCAGTTACTCGATTGACATTCATACGCAGTATTTT	CASSYSIDIHTQYF	-	many	TRBJ2-3	TRBV6-5
TGTGCCAGCAGTTTATCGGTCCAGGGTAGCTATGGCTACACCTTC	CASSLSVQGSYGYTF	-	-	TRBJ1-2	TRBV27
TGTGCCAGCTGGGACCGCTCAGGTTATGGCTACACCTTC	CASWDRSGYGYTF	-	many	TRBJ1-2	TRBV6-1
TGCAGTGCTAGCGTCCGGGGAGAGCAGTACTTC	CSASVRGEQYF	-	many	TRBJ2-7	TRBV20-1
TGTGCTAGTGGTCCCGGACTAGCGGGCACAGATACGCAGTATTTT	CASGPGLAGTDTQYF	TRBD2	many	TRBJ2-3	TRBV12-5
TGCAGTGCTGGCAACGTAAACACTGAAGCCTTCTTT	CSAGNVNTEAFF	-	many	TRBJ1-1	TRBV20-1
TGTGCCAGCAGCCAAGTTGGTAGGGAAGGGGGCTACACCTTC	CASSQVGREGGYTF	-	-	TRBJ1-2	TRBV3-1
TGCAGCGTTAGGACCGCCTGGGATGGATACGAGCAGTACTTC	CSVRTAWDGYEQYF	-	-	TRBJ2-7	TRBV29-1
TGTGCCAGCAGTTACGCAGGAGGGGGCGGCGGAGCTTTCTTT	CASSYAGGGGGAFF	TRBD1	many	TRBJ1-1	TRBV12-3/TRBV12-4
TGCGCCAGCCTTAACACGGGAGAGACCCAGTACTTC	CASLNTGETQYF	-	-	TRBJ2-5	TRBV23-1
TGCGCCAGCAGCGAAAACAGGGTACCCCCAGTCTTT	CASSENRVPPVF	-	-	TRBJ1-3	TRBV5-1
TGTGCTAGCAGCTTAGATCAGAATCAGCCCCAGCATTTT	CASSLDQNQPQHF	-	few	TRBJ1-5	TRBV7-7
TGTGCCAGCGCCTTGGTGGGGGCGAACATTCAGTACTTC	CASALVGANIQYF	-	many	TRBJ2-4	TRBV2
TGTGCCATCAGGGAGTGGGAGAACACTGAAGCTTTCTTT	CAIREWENTEAFF	-	many	TRBJ1-1	TRBV10-3
TGTGCCAGCAGTGAAGGCTTGGCAGTTAGAACCGGGGAGCTGTTTTTT	CASSEGLAVRTGELFF	-	many	TRBJ2-2	TRBV6-1
TGTGCCAGTAGTATTGGTCCAGGGAACTCCTACGAGCAGTACTTC	CASSIGPGNSYEQYF	-	-	TRBJ2-7	TRBV19
TGTGCCAGCAGTTTACGCAGGGAACTCTACGAGCAGTACTTC	CASSLRRELYEQYF	-	-	TRBJ2-7	TRBV27
TGTGCCAGCAGTGATTTAGCGGGCTCCTACAATGAGCAGTTCTTC	CASSDLAGSYNEQFF	TRBD2	many	TRBJ2-1	TRBV6-4
TGCAGTGCTAGGAGAAAGCGGGAGGGTCGGACCGGGGAGCTGTTTTTT	CSARRKREGRTGELFF	TRBD2	many	TRBJ2-2	TRBV20-1
TGCAGCGTGAGATCCGGGACTAGCGGGAGAAACGCCGGGGAGCTGTTTTTT	CSVRSGTSGRNAGELFF	TRBD2	many	TRBJ2-2	TRBV29-1
TGTGCCAGCAGCGCAGGTCAACAGGGGCTTAATGAAAAACTGTTTTTT	CASSAGQQGLNEKLFF	TRBD1	few	TRBJ1-4	TRBV6-6
TGTGCCAGCAGCTTGAGAACAACCCAGTACTTC	CASSLRTTQYF	-	many	TRBJ2-5	TRBV7-2
TGCAGTGCTAGAGATGCGGGAGGGGGTTACGAGCAGTACTTC	CSARDAGGGYEQYF	TRBD2	many	TRBJ2-7	TRBV20-1
TGTGCCAGCAGTTGGGGTTCGGGAGGACAGTTGAACACTGAAGCTTTCTTT	CASSWGSGGQLNTEAFF	-	many	TRBJ1-1	TRBV27
TGTGCCAGCAGTCCCCCCCCCGACTACAATGAGCAGTTCTTC	CASSPPPDYNEQFF	-	few	TRBJ2-1	TRBV27
TGCAGTGCTAGAGCCCTGACTAGCGGGATGATCTACGAGCAGTACTTC	CSARALTSGMIYEQYF	TRBD2	many	TRBJ2-7	TRBV20-1
TGCAGTGTTTTGGGCGCGACCACAGATACGCAGTATTTT	CSVLGATTDTQYF	-	few	TRBJ2-3	TRBV20-1
TGTGCCAGCAGCTTTACTAGCGGGAGGATCCCCCCCTACGAGCAGTACTTC	CASSFTSGRIPPYEQYF	TRBD2	many	TRBJ2-7	TRBV6-2/TRBV6-3
TGTGCCAGCAGCCCGTCGCTGCCTCGAGTAGCGGGAGGGCCTAGTGACAATGAGCAGTTCTTC	CASSPSLPRVAGGPSDNEQFF	TRBD2	many	TRBJ2-1	TRBV7-9
TGTGCCAGCAGCTTTAAACCAATACCGGGACTCTCATACAATGAGCAGTTCTTC	CASSFKPIPGLSYNEQFF	-	many	TRBJ2-1	TRBV5-6
TGTGCCAGCAGTTACTCGCGACAGACATACAACACTGAAGCTTTCTTT	CASSYSRQTYNTEAFF	-	many	TRBJ1-1	TRBV6-5
TGCGCCAGCAGGCCGGATAGCAATCAGCCCCAGCATTTT	CASRPDSNQPQHF	-	few	TRBJ1-5	TRBV5-1
TGTGCCAGCAGCCGAATCGGGGGCGCGGACAATGAGCAGTTCTTC	CASSRIGGADNEQFF	-	many	TRBJ2-1	TRBV14
TGTGCCAGCAGTTACTCCGAACCCACAGACTATGCAACTAATGAAAAACTGTTTTTT	CASSYSEPTDYATNEKLFF	-	many	TRBJ1-4	TRBV6-5